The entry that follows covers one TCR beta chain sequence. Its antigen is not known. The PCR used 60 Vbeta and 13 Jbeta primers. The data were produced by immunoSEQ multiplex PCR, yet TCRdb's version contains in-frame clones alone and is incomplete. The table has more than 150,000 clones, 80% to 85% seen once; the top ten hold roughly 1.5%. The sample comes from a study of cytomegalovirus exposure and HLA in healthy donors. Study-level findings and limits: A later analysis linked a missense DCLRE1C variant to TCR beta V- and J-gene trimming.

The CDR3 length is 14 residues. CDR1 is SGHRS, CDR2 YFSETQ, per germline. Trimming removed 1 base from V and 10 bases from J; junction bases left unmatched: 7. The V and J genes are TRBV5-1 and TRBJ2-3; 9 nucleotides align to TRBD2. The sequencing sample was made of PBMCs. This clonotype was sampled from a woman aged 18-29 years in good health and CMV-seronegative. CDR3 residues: CASSLPAGGQPQYF. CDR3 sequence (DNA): TGCGCCAGCAGCTTGCCTGCGGGGGGGCAACCGCAGTATTTT.